The 26 T cell receptor beta chains below come from one sample, sequenced in a study of blood T cell repertoires in COVID-19. The data were produced by immunoSEQ multiplex PCR, yet TCRdb's version contains in-frame clones alone and is incomplete. The table lists approximately 290,000 clones, approximately 85% of them singletons, with roughly 0.94% in the top ten. Sequenced material: peripheral blood. These TCRs come from a human donor with COVID-19, enrolled during active disease. The donor label of this sample is uncertain.

The chain joins TRBV25-1 to TRBJ2-7; TRBD2 aligns across 9 bases. V shed 3 bases and J 3 bases; nucleotides not matched to a gene: 6. This CDR3 region has 15 residues. Germline CDR1 and CDR2: MGHDK and SYGVNS. CDR3 DNA sequence: TGTGCCAGCAGTGATGGTGCGACTAGCGGCTACGAGCAGTACTTC. It is translated as CASSDGATSGYEQYF.

The rearrangement links TRBV19 to TRBJ1-4; no clear D. The CDR3 runs 14 residues. V was pared by 4 bases and J by 5 bases, with 11 bases between. Germline loops: CDR1 LNHDA, CDR2 SQIVND (reference sequence). This CDR3 reads CASSSGTGNEKLFF. Here the CDR3 DNA reads TGTGCCAGTAGTAGCGGAACCGGGAATGAAAAACTGTTTTTT.

Written as DNA, the CDR3 is TGTGCCAGCCGGGACACTCCGCCAGATACGCAGTATTTT. The encoded protein is CASRDTPPDTQYF. V usage is TRBV19 and J usage is TRBJ2-3; TRBD1 might be the D (6 bases). Looked up from germline, CDR1 is LNHDA and CDR2 is SQIVND (reference sequence). This CDR3 is 13 amino acids long. Trimming left V 9 bases short and J 4 bases short, with 14 bases between.

The V and J genes are TRBV11-2 and TRBJ2-1; a weak D match, TRBD2 (6 bases). V shed 1 base and J shed 4 bases, with 11 bases lying between them. Germline V lookup: CDR1 SGHAT, CDR2 FQNNGV. The CDR3 length is 15 residues. The CDR3 DNA reads as TGTGCCAGCAGCTTAGGGCCAGCGGGTTACAATGAGCAGTTCTTC. Protein sequence: CASSLGPAGYNEQFF.

The chain combines TRBV7-3 with TRBJ2-2, with D possibly TRBD2 on 6 matching bases. Germline V gene sequence: CDR1 SGHTA, CDR2 FQGTGA. This CDR3 contains 16 residues. Trimming removed 4 bases at V and 1 base at J, with 13 bases between. The CDR3 loop reads CASSSRVSGNTGELFF. Written as DNA, the CDR3 is TGTGCCAGCAGCTCCCGGGTTAGCGGGAACACCGGGGAGCTGTTTTTT.

The CDR3 DNA follows: TGTGCCAGCAGCCCAAGACGCGTCGGGGGGAATTCACCCCTCCACTTT. This gives the protein CASSPRRVGGNSPLHF. The chain combines TRBV7-2 with TRBJ1-6; the D gene is possibly TRBD1 (5 bases). CDR3 size: 16 residues. Germline V lookup: CDR1 SGHTA, CDR2 FQGNSA. V lost 5 bases and J lost 7, with 18 bases in between.

Only one count was recorded for this clone. The chain is built from TRBV6-1 and TRBJ1-1, with 8 nucleotides matching TRBD1. From germline, CDR1 is MNHNS and CDR2 SASEGT. This CDR3 is 16 amino acids long. The ends lost 1 base at V and 4 bases at J; junction bases unmatched: 8. The DNA for the CDR3 is TGTGCCAGCAGTGAAGAGCAGGTACAGGGGGGCACTGAAGCTTTCTTT. Residues: CASSEEQVQGGTEAFF.

This clone was detected once. The chain is built from TRBV7-9 and TRBJ2-3; 9 bases line up with TRBD1. The CDR3 spans 14 residues. Germline lookup yields CDR1 SEHNR and CDR2 FQNEAQ (reference sequence). The ends lost 5 bases at V and 7 bases at J; junction bases unmatched: 7. The CDR3 nucleotides read TGTGCCAGCAGCCGACAGGGGGAAGTAAATACGCAGTATTTT. Translation gives CASSRQGEVNTQYF.

The chain carries TRBV11-3 and TRBJ2-7; the match to TRBD2 covers 12 bases. The V gene's germline CDR1 is SGHNT and CDR2 YENEEA. J gave up 6 bases and V 1 base, and 1 base lay outside the gene matches. The CDR3 totals 14 residues. CDR3: CASSLGLAGAEQYF. DNA of the CDR3: TGTGCCAGCAGCTTAGGACTAGCGGGAGCCGAGCAGTACTTC. Variable domain in full (rest from reference TRBV11-3 and TRBJ2-7): EAGVVQSPRYKIIEKKQPVAFWCNPISGHNTLYWYLQNLGQGPELLIRYENEEAVDDSQLPKDRFSAERLKGVDSTLKIQPAELGDSAVYLCASSLGLAGAEQYFGPGTRLTVT.

This clone was detected only a few times. The chain is built from TRBV9 and TRBJ1-3; no firm D call. The V end lost 0 bases, the J end lost 1 base, and 5 bases lay between the germline ends. The V gene's germline CDR1 is SGDLS and CDR2 YYNGEE. CDR3 length: 14 residues. CDR3 loop: CASSVEESGNTIYF. The DNA for the CDR3 is TGTGCCAGCAGCGTAGAGGAGTCTGGAAACACCATATATTTT. Supplemented by reference TRBV9 and TRBJ1-3, the full variable domain reads DSGVTQTPKHLITATGQRVTLRCSPRSGDLSVYWYQQSLDQGLQFLIQYYNGEERAKGNILERFSAQQFPDLHSELNLSSLELGDSALYFCASSVEESGNTIYFGEGSWLTVV.

The chain employs TRBV19 and TRBJ1-2, with D unclear. The CDR3 is made up of 12 amino acids. The V gene's germline CDR1 is LNHDA and CDR2 SQIVND (reference sequence). The V gene lost 5 bases and the J gene lost 7 bases, with 11 bases spanning the gap. The CDR3 DNA follows: TGTGCCAGTAGTCTGCAGGCCGGTGGCTACACCTTC. Translated: CASSLQAGGYTF.

The chain has TRBV7-6 and TRBJ2-1, with TRBD2 identical over 8 bases. CDR3 length equals 15 residues. Trimming cost V 6 bases and J 6 bases; bases outside gene matches: 10. Germline CDR1 is SGHVS and CDR2 is FNYEAQ. The CDR3 loop is CASSRLAQGTNEQFF. CDR3 in DNA: TGTGCCAGCAGTCGACTAGCGCAAGGTACCAATGAGCAGTTCTTC.

The V and J genes are TRBV19 and TRBJ1-5; tentative D call: TRBD1 (5 bases). The CDR3 length is 14 residues. V dropped 7 bases and J dropped 9 bases, with 19 bases sitting between them. Germline V CDR1 and CDR2: LNHDA, SQIVND (reference sequence). CDR3 DNA: TGTGCCAGTATGGGGGGAGTCGGGGTGCGGCCCCAGCATTTT. This codes for CASMGGVGVRPQHF.

The V call is TRBV3-1 (or the pseudogene TRBV3-2), the J call TRBJ2-2; D is possibly TRBD2 (6 bases). V lost 4 bases, J lost 0 bases, and 12 bases lay in between. Per the germline V gene, CDR1 is LGHDT and CDR2 is YNNKEL (reference sequence). This CDR3 comprises 16 residues. The CDR3, as DNA: TGTGCCAGCAGCCGTTCCGGGACTTCGAACACCGGGGAGCTGTTTTTT. Residues: CASSRSGTSNTGELFF.

The chain combines TRBV2 with TRBJ1-4; a weak D match, TRBD1 (6 bases). This CDR3 spans 15 amino acids. V lost 7 bases and J lost 6, with 18 bases in between. The V gene's germline CDR1 is SNHLY and CDR2 FYNNEI. The CDR3 coding sequence is TGTGCCAGCAAGTACAGGGCACTCTTTGATGAAAAACTGTTTTTT. It translates to CASKYRALFDEKLFF.

CDR3 DNA sequence: TGTGCCAGCTCACCCCCGGGACAGGGATACTACGAGCAGTACTTC. Translation gives CASSPPGQGYYEQYF. The chain has TRBV18 and TRBJ2-7, with 9 bases matching TRBD1. Germline V CDR1 and CDR2: KGHSH, LQKENI. The V segment lost 3 bases and the J segment 3 bases; nucleotides outside the gene matches: 6. CDR3 length: 15 residues.

The chain uses TRBV19 and TRBJ2-1; tentatively, D is TRBD2 (5 bases). With 7 bases removed from V and 3 bases from J, the gap between germline ends came to 16 bases. CDR1 is LNHDA and CDR2 is SQIVND in the germline V gene (reference sequence). The CDR3 extends over 15 amino acids. The CDR3 loop is CASTPDLSYYNEQFF. The CDR3, as DNA: TGTGCCAGTACTCCGGACTTGAGCTACTACAATGAGCAGTTCTTC. Full variable domain (outside the CDR3, taken from reference TRBV19 and TRBJ2-1): DGGITQSPKYLFRKEGQNVTLSCEQNLNHDAMYWYRQDPGQGLRLIYYSQIVNDFQKGDIAEGYSVSREKKESFPLTVTSAQKNPTAFYLCASTPDLSYYNEQFFGPGTRLTVL.

The chain has TRBV9 and TRBJ1-1; possible D gene TRBD1, 6 bases. CDR3 length equals 13 residues. The germline V gene has CDR1 SGDLS and CDR2 YYNGEE. The germline V and J ends were trimmed by 0 bases and 11 bases, with 14 bases remaining between them. CDR3 in amino acids: CASSVGFTGMAFF. The CDR3 DNA follows: TGTGCCAGCAGCGTAGGCTTTACAGGGATGGCTTTCTTT.

The chain joins TRBV24-1 to TRBJ2-1; TRBD2 is a possible D gene (6 bases). The V end lost 1 base, the J end lost 3 bases, and 9 bases lay between the germline ends. The germline gives CDR1 KGHDR, CDR2 SFDVKD. The CDR3 runs 15 residues. CDR3 amino acids: CATSDFTGGYNEQFF. CDR3 in DNA: TGTGCCACCAGTGATTTTACCGGGGGCTACAATGAGCAGTTCTTC.

This chain joins TRBV29-1 and TRBJ2-1; 9 positions match TRBD2. J lost 2 bases, V lost 5 bases, and 10 bases had no gene match. Germline V lookup: CDR1 SQVTM, CDR2 ANQGSEA. The CDR3 runs to 16 residues. CDR3 amino acids: CSVLSGRSSPYNEQFF. Written as DNA, the CDR3 is TGCAGCGTTCTTAGCGGGAGATCTAGCCCCTACAATGAGCAGTTCTTC.

The rearrangement joins TRBV7-3 to TRBJ2-2, with 7 bases aligning to TRBD2. The ends lost 5 bases at V and 4 bases at J; junction bases unmatched: 13. The CDR3 sequence is 17 residues long. From germline, CDR1 is SGHTA and CDR2 FQGTGA. This chain's CDR3 is CASSTRAGTIPTGELFF. The CDR3 nucleotides are TGTGCCAGCAGCACGCGGGCGGGGACTATCCCCACCGGGGAGCTGTTTTTT.

Turning to this clone: The junction departs from germline at one end; a sequencing error may be responsible. This CDR3 reads CASSLASGYSEQFF. The CDR3 nucleotides read TGTGCCAGCAGCTTGGCCTCAGGGTACAGTGAGCAGTTCTTC. The V gene is TRBV5-4, the J gene TRBJ2-1; the D gene is possibly TRBD1 (5 bases). The germline V gene encodes CDR1 SGHNT and CDR2 YYREEE (reference sequence). CDR3 size: 14 residues.

The rearrangement links TRBV4-1 to TRBJ1-2; D perhaps matches TRBD1 (5 bases). The CDR3 totals 14 residues. Germline V gives CDR1 MGHRA, CDR2 YSYEKL. Trimming left V 1 base short and J 14 bases short, with 20 bases between. The CDR3 spells CASSQAGEGRIYTF. CDR3 coding DNA: TGCGCCAGCAGCCAAGCGGGGGAGGGTCGGATTTATACCTTC.

This clone has a handful of counts. This chain joins TRBV5-1 and TRBJ2-3, with TRBD2 matching 11 bases. Germline V gives CDR1 SGHRS, CDR2 YFSETQ. The J segment lost 3 bases and the V segment lost 0 bases, leaving 3 bases of the junction unmatched. CDR3 size: 16 residues. The CDR3 sequence: CASSLVLAGGTDTQYF. DNA of the CDR3: TGCGCCAGCAGCTTGGTGTTAGCGGGAGGGACAGATACGCAGTATTTT.

In regard to this clone: Other DNA sequences of this sample code for an identical CDR3. V usage is TRBV5-1 and J usage is TRBJ2-7, with D perhaps TRBD1 (6 bases). The germline V gene encodes CDR1 SGHRS and CDR2 YFSETQ. The CDR3 runs 14 residues. Trimming cost V 4 bases and J 2 bases, with 13 bases left between them. DNA for the CDR3: TGCGCCAGCAGCACGGGACACCCACCCTACGAGCAGTACTTC. This gives the protein CASSTGHPPYEQYF. The whole variable domain, filled in from reference TRBV5-1 and TRBJ2-7, reads KAGVTQTPRYLIKTRGQQVTLSCSPISGHRSVSWYQQTPGQGLQFLFEYFSETQRNKGNFPGRFSGRQFSNSRSEMNVSTLELGDSALYLCASSTGHPPYEQYFGPGTRLTVT.

J is TRBJ2-7 and V is TRBV2; D not resolved. Trimming stripped 6 bases from V and 2 bases from J, with 11 bases between. This CDR3 has 13 amino acids. Germline CDR1 SNHLY, CDR2 FYNNEI. The CDR3 sequence is CASRAEAPYEQYF. The CDR3 DNA reads TGTGCCAGCAGGGCCGAGGCCCCCTACGAGCAGTACTTC.